This is a list of T cell receptor beta chains from one sample in a study of T-cell reconstitution after alpha-beta-depleted transplantation in children. TCRdb passed the PCR reads through MiXCR, listing each CDR3 protein once. The profile shows hundreds of thousands of distinct CDR3 sequences, 15% to 20% of them singletons. Specimen: PBMCs from the stem cell graft donor, collected from the stem cell graft. These receptors were obtained from a human donor who donated a stem cell graft to a child with acute lymphoblastic leukemia. Both conserved end residues are part of each CDR3. D genes are given only for firm matches. Size values are once, few and many counts, or a class for expanded clones, and some rows have none.

>.|13|TRBV5-1|TRBJ2-5|.
TGCGCCAGCAGCTTGGACCGTCCAGAGACCCAGTACTTC
CASSLDRPETQYF
>.|11|TRBV29-1|TRBJ1-1|.
TGCAGCGTTGTCGGGATCACTGAAGCTTTCTTT
CSVVGITEAFF
>.|13|TRBV5-1|TRBJ1-1|.
TGCGCCAGCAGGTTGGCAGGGAATCTAGAAGCTTTCTTT
CASRLAGNLEAFF
>few|15|TRBV11-2|TRBJ2-2|.
TGTGCCAGCAGCCTGGGAGTCAGGGTGACCGGGGAGCTGTTTTTT
CASSLGVRVTGELFF
>.|15|TRBV6-1|TRBJ1-2|.
TGTGCCAGCAGTGAAGTCGGCGGGCAGGGTTATGGCTACACCTTC
CASSEVGGQGYGYTF
>.|15|TRBV7-9|TRBJ2-1|.
TGTGCCTGCTATAATGGGGGATATTCCTACAATGAGCAGTTCTTC
CACYNGGYSYNEQFF
>.|13|TRBV27|TRBJ2-5|.
TGTGCCAGCAGTCCAGATGGGTGGGAGACCCAGTACTTC
CASSPDGWETQYF
>.|19|TRBV12-3/TRBV12-4|TRBJ1-4|.
TGTGCCAGCAGCCCAGAACGAAGACAAATGTCCCATTTTAATGAAAAACTGTTTTTT
CASSPERRQMSHFNEKLFF
>.|17|TRBV5-1|TRBJ1-1|.
TGCGCCAGCAGCTTGTCCCCACCTATTCTGGGGAACACTGAAGCTTTCTTT
CASSLSPPILGNTEAFF
>many|12|TRBV27|TRBJ2-1|.
TGTGCCAGCAGCGGCTCCTACAATGAGCAGTTCTTC
CASSGSYNEQFF
>.|19|TRBV11-1|TRBJ2-6|TRBD1
TGTGCCAGCAGCTTAGGGGGACAGGGCCTGATATCTGGGGCCAACGTCCTGACTTTC
CASSLGGQGLISGANVLTF
>once|17|TRBV27|TRBJ2-7|TRBD2
TGTGCCAGCAGTTTGATGACGATAGGGCGGGAGGGCCTCAAGCAGTACTTC
CASSLMTIGREGLKQYF
>.|15|TRBV20-1|TRBJ2-7|TRBD2
TGCAGTGCTCCCGCCCCCGGGACTACCCTCTACGAGCAGTACTTC
CSAPAPGTTLYEQYF
>.|16|TRBV5-1|TRBJ2-5|.
TGCGCCAGCAGCGAAGGACAGCCTTACTACCAAGAGACCCAGTACTTC
CASSEGQPYYQETQYF
>.|15|TRBV5-1|TRBJ2-7|.
TGCGCCAGCAGCATTAGCGGACCCAACTCCTACGAGCAGTACTTC
CASSISGPNSYEQYF
>.|10|TRBV29-1|TRBJ1-1|.
TGCAGCGTTTTGGGGCAACACGTTTTCTTT
CSVLGQHVFF
>few|16|TRBV14|TRBJ2-7|TRBD2
TGTGCCAGCAGCCAAGCTTTCGCGGGAGGGCCGTTGGAGCAGTACTTC
CASSQAFAGGPLEQYF
>many|14|TRBV29-1|TRBJ2-2|TRBD1
TGCAGCGTTATTACAGGGGGCTGGACCGGGGAGCTGTTTTTT
CSVITGGWTGELFF
>.|17|TRBV27|TRBJ2-5|TRBD2
TGTGCCAGCAGTCGGGGAGGACTAGCGGAGACTCGAAAGACCCAGTACTTC
CASSRGGLAETRKTQYF
>once|15|TRBV20-1|TRBJ1-2|.
TGCAGTGCCCGGCGGGACCTGCCCCCTAACTATGGCTACACCTTC
CSARRDLPPNYGYTF
>many|12|TRBV7-8|TRBJ2-1|.
TGTGCCAGCAGCGGCACAGGGAATGAGCAGTTCTTC
CASSGTGNEQFF
>few|19|TRBV5-1|TRBJ2-2|.
TGCGCCAGCAGCCTTGAGAGTCAGGGGCTTTGGGAGAACACCGGGGAGCTGTTTTTT
CASSLESQGLWENTGELFF
>few|16|TRBV19|TRBJ1-5|.
TGTGCCAGTAGTATAGAGTCAGCGGGGCTTGGACAGCCCCAGCATTTT
CASSIESAGLGQPQHF
>.|15|TRBV12-3/TRBV12-4|TRBJ1-2|.
TGTGCCAGCAGTTTAGAAGGCGACCCCATCTATGGCTACACCTTC
CASSLEGDPIYGYTF
>.|14|TRBV20-1|TRBJ2-7|TRBD2
TGCAGTGCTAGAAGACTAGCGGGAGGCTACGAGCAGTACTTC
CSARRLAGGYEQYF
>few|14|TRBV19|TRBJ1-1|.
TGTGCCAGTAGTATGGGGGGGGCGAACACTGAAGCTTTCTTT
CASSMGGANTEAFF
>few|13|TRBV29-1|TRBJ2-1|.
TGCAGCGTTGAATCAGGGATCTACAATGAGCAGTTCTTC
CSVESGIYNEQFF
>.|16|TRBV6-1|TRBJ2-1|TRBD2
TGTGCCAGCAGTGCTTCTGTAGCGGGAGGAGACAATGAGCAGTTCTTC
CASSASVAGGDNEQFF
>.|15|TRBV21-1|TRBJ2-5|.
TGTGCCAGCAGCAAAGAAAGGCCAGGACAAGAGACCCAGTACTTC
CASSKERPGQETQYF
>.|15|TRBV5-5|TRBJ2-7|.
TGTGCCAGCAGCTCCGAAGGGGCGCACGCCTACGAGCAGTACTTC
CASSSEGAHAYEQYF
>.|12|TRBV29-1|TRBJ2-7|TRBD1
TGCAGCGCCAAGGGGGCCTCCTCCGAGCAGTACTTC
CSAKGASSEQYF
>.|15|TRBV24-1|TRBJ2-3|.
TGTGCCACCAGTGATTTATCGACTAGCACAGATACGCAGTATTTT
CATSDLSTSTDTQYF
>few|18|TRBV5-5|TRBJ2-3|TRBD2
TGTGCCAGCAGCTTGGCCGGCGGGAGATTCTTGTACACAGATACGCAGTATTTT
CASSLAGGRFLYTDTQYF
>few|17|TRBV19|TRBJ1-1|.
TGTGCCAGTACCCCGACGGTGACCGGGGGGCTGAGAACTGAAGCTTTCTTT
CASTPTVTGGLRTEAFF
>.|11|TRBV4-1|TRBJ2-7|.
TGCGCCAGCAGCCAAGACAAGACGCAGTACTTC
CASSQDKTQYF
>few|15|TRBV29-1|TRBJ2-2|.
TGCAGCGTTGTAGGGTGGACTTCGAACACCGGGGAGCTGTTTTTT
CSVVGWTSNTGELFF
>.|17|TRBV12-3/TRBV12-4|TRBJ2-4|.
TGTGCCAGCAGTTTATCGTCAAAGGTCAGGGAAGGAAACATTCAGTACTTC
CASSLSSKVREGNIQYF
>few|12|TRBV7-9|TRBJ1-2|.
TGTGCCAGCAGCCCGACAGGCTATGGCTACACCTTC
CASSPTGYGYTF
>.|16|TRBV12-3/TRBV12-4|TRBJ2-1|TRBD2
TGTGCCAGCAGTCGGAGGGGACTAGCGGGTTACAATGAGCAGTTCTTC
CASSRRGLAGYNEQFF
>few|11|TRBV7-8|TRBJ2-7|.
TGTGCCAGCAGTGGGGGTCGGGAGCAGTACTTC
CASSGGREQYF
>many|17|TRBV12-3/TRBV12-4|TRBJ2-2|.
TGTGCCAGCAGTTTACTTGGCGGGACAGTATACACCGGGGAGCTGTTTTTT
CASSLLGGTVYTGELFF
>few|14|TRBV25-1|TRBJ2-5|TRBD1
TGTGCCAGCAGTGAAGACAGGGTGGGAGAGACCCAGTACTTC
CASSEDRVGETQYF
>few|13|TRBV29-1|TRBJ2-3|.
TGCAGCGTTGAAGATCCGGGGACAGATACGCAGTATTTT
CSVEDPGTDTQYF
>.|15|TRBV18|TRBJ1-2|.
TGTGCCAGCTCACCACCGGGACGCAAAGAGGATGGCTACACCTTC
CASSPPGRKEDGYTF
>.|13|TRBV15|TRBJ2-7|.
TGTGCCACCCAGGCCTCAAACTCCTACGAGCAGTACTTC
CATQASNSYEQYF
>few|14|TRBV15|TRBJ2-5|TRBD2
TGTGCCACCTGGGCGGGAGGGCAGCAAGAGACCCAGTACTTC
CATWAGGQQETQYF
>.|14|TRBV6-4|TRBJ2-4|TRBD1
TGTGCCAGCAGCTGGACCTCAGGGGGAAACATTCAGTACTTC
CASSWTSGGNIQYF
>.|15|TRBV4-1|TRBJ2-1|TRBD1
TGCGCCAGCAGCAGCTTCGACAGGGTTAACAATGAGCAGTTCTTC
CASSSFDRVNNEQFF
>many|14|TRBV10-3|TRBJ2-1|TRBD2
TGTGCCATCAGTGAGTCGACTAGCGGGGCTGAGCAGTTCTTC
CAISESTSGAEQFF
>few|13|TRBV27|TRBJ1-5|.
TGTGCCAGCAGTTTAGGATCGGATCAGCCCCAGCATTTT
CASSLGSDQPQHF
>.|13|TRBV30|TRBJ2-5|.
TGTGCCTGGAGTGTCATGTTGGAAGAGACCCAGTACTTC
CAWSVMLEETQYF
>.|19|TRBV11-1|TRBJ2-4|TRBD2
TGTGCCAGCATCCGACTGCTGAAGACTAGCGGGAGATTTGAAAACATTCAGTACTTC
CASIRLLKTSGRFENIQYF
>few|14|TRBV29-1|TRBJ1-2|.
TGCAGCGTTGTTGAAGGGGACGGCATCTATGGCTACACCTTC
CSVVEGDGIYGYTF